Listed here is a single T cell receptor beta chain. The antigen is not known. The data derive from a study of identical twins. Study findings and constraints: Without tracking the same donors, conclusions rested on cross-sectional statistical analysis. Whereas memory repertoires showed no such difference, abundant cord blood beta clonotypes carried fewer insertions.

Unique molecular identifiers were present on the cDNA, and a universal primer site came from template switching. A single record per CDR3 protein comes from TCRdb applying MiXCR to the 5' RACE reads. The sample has about 240,000 distinct CDR3 sequences; about 11% are singletons. Between the trimmed V and J ends, which lost 8 bases and 2 bases, there was a span of 15 bases. Per germline, CDR1 ENHRY and CDR2 SYGVKD. The CDR3 is made up of 15 amino acids. The chain couples TRBV10-3 to TRBJ2-2; D is undetermined. The specimen was memory T cells sorted from blood. The clonotype comes from a man aged 45 to 65 in good health. The CDR3 DNA follows: TGTGCCATCGGTTCGGACCGGATAAACACCGGGGAGCTGTTTTTT. It specifies CAIGSDRINTGELFF.